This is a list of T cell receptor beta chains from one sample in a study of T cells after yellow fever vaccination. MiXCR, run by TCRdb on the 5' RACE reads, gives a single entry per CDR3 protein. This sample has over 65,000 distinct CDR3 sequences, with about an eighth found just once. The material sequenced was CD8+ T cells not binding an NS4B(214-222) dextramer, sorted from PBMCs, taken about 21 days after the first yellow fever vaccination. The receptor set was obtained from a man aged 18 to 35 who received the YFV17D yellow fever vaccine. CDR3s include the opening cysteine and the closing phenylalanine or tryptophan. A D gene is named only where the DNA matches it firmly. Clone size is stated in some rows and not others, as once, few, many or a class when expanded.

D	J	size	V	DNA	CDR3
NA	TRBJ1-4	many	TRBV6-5	TGTGCCAGCAGTTATGGGGCGCAGGCTCATGAAAAACTGTTTTTT	CASSYGAQAHEKLFF
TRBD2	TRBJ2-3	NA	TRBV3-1	TGTGCCAGCAGCCTTCGCCCGGGACTACCCCAGGATACGCAGTATTTT	CASSLRPGLPQDTQYF
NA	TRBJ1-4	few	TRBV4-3	TGCGCCAGCAGCCGGAGGGGGAGGACTAATGAAAAACTGTTTTTT	CASSRRGRTNEKLFF
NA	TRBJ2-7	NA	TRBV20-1	TGCAGTGCTAGTTGGGAGAACTACGAGCAGTACTTC	CSASWENYEQYF
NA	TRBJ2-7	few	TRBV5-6	TGTGCCAGCAGCTGGACCTTGGACAACCTCTACGAGCAGTACTTC	CASSWTLDNLYEQYF
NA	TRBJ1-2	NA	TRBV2	TGTGCCAGCAGACAATCAGGGAATCGCAACTATGGCTACACCTTC	CASRQSGNRNYGYTF
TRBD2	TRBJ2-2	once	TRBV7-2	TGTGCCAGCAGCTTAGTACGAGCGGGGGGCTCAACCGGGGAGCTGTTTTTT	CASSLVRAGGSTGELFF
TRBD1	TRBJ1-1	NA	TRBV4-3	TGCGCCAGCAGCCACCGACAGGGGAACACTGAAGCTTTCTTT	CASSHRQGNTEAFF
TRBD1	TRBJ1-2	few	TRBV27	TGTGCCAGCAGTTTAGCAGGGGGCTATGGCTACACCTTC	CASSLAGGYGYTF
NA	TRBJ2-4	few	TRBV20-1	TGCAGTGCTAGCGGAGGGGCGCCCGCGGACATTCAGTACTTC	CSASGGAPADIQYF
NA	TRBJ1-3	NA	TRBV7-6	TGTGCCAGCAGCTTAGCGCCGGGAAACACCATATATTTT	CASSLAPGNTIYF
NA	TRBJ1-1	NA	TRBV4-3	TGCGCCAGCAGCCCGGGACAGAACACTGAAGCTTTCTTT	CASSPGQNTEAFF
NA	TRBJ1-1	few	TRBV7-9	TGTGCCAGCAGCACAATAGGGGCCCGAGGTTTGGAGGTCTTT	CASSTIGARGLEVF